This is a list of T cell receptor beta chains from one sample in a study of blood T cell repertoires in COVID-19. Measured with immunoSEQ multiplex PCR; TCRdb has only the in-frame clones, and not every one. This table holds roughly 1,900 clones, 69% found once. Sequencing used peripheral blood. These receptors were obtained from a man between 65 and 79 years old with active COVID-19. CDR3s leave out the opening cysteine and the closing phenylalanine or tryptophan. Rows give clone size only sometimes, using once, few, many, or a class for an expanded clone.

clone_size j_call v_call cdr3_aa
NA TRBJ1-2 TRBV4-2 ASSQDLAPAGYGYT
few TRBJ1-2 TRBV10-1 ASSGGTGTYGYT
NA TRBJ1-4 TRBV18 ASSPRGANNEKLF
few TRBJ1-2 TRBV24-1 ATKATGYYGYT
NA TRBJ1-5 TRBV2 ASSRGGQGAYQPQH
medium-sized TRBJ1-1 TRBV6-5 ASSRTGTEAF
NA TRBJ1-2 TRBV28 ASSTPGTGGARGYT
NA TRBJ2-1 TRBV2 ASSRDRGDNEQF
few TRBJ2-3 TRBV5-4 ASSSASGRLDTQY
NA TRBJ2-7 TRBV24-1 ATSDGLAGGPDEQY
large TRBJ2-1 TRBV7-7 ASSPPGEVSYNEQF
NA TRBJ1-2 TRBV5-1 ASSWGGPTGYT
NA TRBJ2-4 TRBV3-1/TRBV3-2 ASSLRRRGNIQY
once TRBJ1-5 TRBV5-1 ASREGSNQPQH
NA TRBJ2-7 TRBV11-3 ASSLAGDTSYEQY
NA TRBJ1-3 TRBV5-1 ASSLARGKAGNTIY
NA TRBJ2-3 TRBV10-3 AISARVRGGRTDTQY
NA TRBJ1-2 TRBV27 ASSPGTGYSGYT
medium-sized TRBJ1-1 TRBV11-2 ASSLVDGGTEAF
once TRBJ1-2 TRBV5-1 ASSATERYGYT
NA TRBJ2-3 TRBV5-1 ASTDRGAAGADTQY
NA TRBJ1-5 TRBV5-6 ASSLQGINQPQH
NA TRBJ2-7 TRBV11-3 ASSLNGWAGEEQY
NA TRBJ1-4 TRBV7-9 ASSLPLAAYEKLF
NA TRBJ1-1 TRBV20-1 SAGQRGGAF
NA TRBJ2-1 TRBV28 ASSLDRARNEQF
NA TRBJ1-1 TRBV11-2 ASSRGGNTEAF
NA TRBJ1-4 TRBV27 ASSFRGSYEKLF
NA TRBJ2-1 TRBV11-3 ASSLRSSTNEQF
NA TRBJ2-3 TRBV2 ASTTTRITDTQY
NA TRBJ1-2 TRBV5-4 ASSLVGGGGYGYT
few TRBJ2-5 TRBV11-1 ASSLTGLGETQY
NA TRBJ2-1 TRBV2 ASRRLASDRYNEQF
NA TRBJ2-1 TRBV4-1 ASTGGLRRGEQF
once TRBJ1-2 TRBV4-1 ASSGGTNYGYT
NA TRBJ1-6 TRBV2 ASSRLGQEFNSPLH
NA TRBJ1-5 TRBV19 ASSMTGNQPQH
NA TRBJ2-7 TRBV4-3 ASSPRLASSYEQY
NA TRBJ2-1 TRBV11-1 ASSLRREGRAEQF
NA TRBJ1-2 TRBV7-9 ASSPRGGVHGYT
NA TRBJ2-7 TRBV7-9 ASSPRGQGAYEQY
NA TRBJ1-2 TRBV7-6 ASSLDEQGGNGYT
NA TRBJ1-1 TRBV12-3/TRBV12-4 ASNPGGNTEAF
NA TRBJ2-2 TRBV25-1 ASRVTGRPGELF